This TCR beta chain was captured by sequencing in a study of graft-versus-host responses after intestinal transplantation. The wider study: The study gave all recipients anti-thymocyte globulin induction, then tacrolimus and steroids for 2 to 3 years.

This CDR3 region has 17 residues. Germline lookup yields CDR1 SGHRS and CDR2 YFSETQ. V was pared by 0 bases and J by 2 bases, with 1 base of the junction left unmatched. Here immunoSEQ multiplex PCR was the method, and the copy in TCRdb shows in-frame clones only, minus some. The table shows 4,500 to 5,000 clones, with 25% to 30% occurring only once. Findings and caveats of the study: GvH clones appeared in recipient marrow, some first in ileum or blood. GvH clone levels peaked in circulation, and this peak was associated with early post-transplant HvG declines.

Co-plating was performed using about 200,000 CFSE-labeled responder cells and about 200,000 irradiated, violet-dye-labeled stimulator cells. Proliferating responders of the CD3+CD4+ and CD3+CD8+ phenotypes with low CFSE were sorted after the reaction. A few counts support this clone. The sequence was obtained from a human patient who was an organ donor for intestinal transplantation. The V gene is TRBV5-1, the J gene TRBJ2-1, with 14 nucleotides matching TRBD2. Sequencing was performed on alloreactive CD8+ T cells from a mixed lymphocyte reaction culture, taken before transplantation. The subset: CFSE-low proliferating T cells sorted from roughly six-day pre-transplant mixed lymphocyte reaction (GvH or HvG direction). CDR3: CASSLGLAGGPYNEQFF. CDR3 nucleotide sequence: TGCGCCAGCAGCTTGGGACTAGCGGGGGGGCCCTACAATGAGCAGTTCTTC. The variable domain in full, completed from reference TRBV5-1 and TRBJ2-1, reads KAGVTQTPRYLIKTRGQQVTLSCSPISGHRSVSWYQQTPGQGLQFLFEYFSETQRNKGNFPGRFSGRQFSNSRSEMNVSTLELGDSALYLCASSLGLAGGPYNEQFFGPGTRLTVL.